A single sample is the source of the 14 T cell receptor beta chains below, sequenced in a study of beta chain features in type 1 diabetes. The entirety of the isolated RNA underwent reverse transcription, so expressed TCRB transcripts were sequenced. Only in-frame clones appear in the TCRdb table, and some are missing; sequencing was by immunoSEQ multiplex PCR. The data show some 900,000 clones, roughly a sixth seen once. The sequencing input was naive CD4+ T cells from blood. The origin of the receptors is a young woman in good health.

The chain recombines TRBV6-4 with TRBJ2-3; 8 positions match TRBD2. The CDR3 spans 12 residues. The V and J ends lost 4 bases and 12 bases, in that order; junction bases with no gene match: 6. Germline values: CDR1 MRHNA, CDR2 SNTAGT. The CDR3 here is CASSGTSGLQYF. CDR3 nucleotides: TGTGCCAGCAGTGGAACTAGCGGTTTACAGTATTTT.

The chain uses TRBV18 and TRBJ2-1; D not certain. V was shortened by 1 base and J by 7 bases, with 11 bases between the two germline ends. Germline V gene lookup returns CDR1 KGHSH and CDR2 LQKENI. This CDR3 has 14 amino acids. CDR3 residues: CASSPQRAENEQFF. CDR3 bases: TGTGCCAGCTCACCACAGCGCGCGGAGAATGAGCAGTTCTTC. Full variable domain (outside the CDR3, taken from reference TRBV18 and TRBJ2-1): NAGVMQNPRHLVRRRGQEARLRCSPMKGHSHVYWYRQLPEEGLKFMVYLQKENIIDESGMPKERFSAEFPKEGPSILRIQQVVRGDSAAYFCASSPQRAENEQFFGPGTRLTVL.

The rearrangement uses TRBV18 and TRBJ2-4; 7 bases match TRBD1. The junction had 3 bases not matched to a gene; V was cut back by 5 bases and J by 2 bases. Germline V gene data show CDR1 as KGHSH and CDR2 as LQKENI. This CDR3 region has 14 residues. The CDR3: CASSTGVSKNIQYF. CDR3 bases: TGTGCCAGCTCAACAGGGGTTTCCAAAAACATTCAGTACTTC.

The chain combines TRBV10-3 with TRBJ1-1; D gene uncertain. Trimming stripped 1 base from V and 7 bases from J, with 7 bases between. Germline V gene sequence: CDR1 ENHRY, CDR2 SYGVKD. The CDR3 contains 12 residues. This CDR3 reads CAISEFAGEAFF. The DNA for the CDR3 is TGTGCCATCAGTGAGTTTGCGGGTGAAGCTTTCTTT.

This chain's CDR3 is CASSLAYRYPGANVLTF. DNA for the CDR3: TGTGCCAGCAGCTTAGCCTACAGGTATCCTGGGGCCAACGTCCTGACTTTC. The genes are TRBV7-9 and TRBJ2-6; the D gene is possibly TRBD1 (5 bases). Germline loops: CDR1 SEHNR, CDR2 FQNEAQ (reference sequence). The germline V and J ends were trimmed by 0 bases and 2 bases, with 11 bases remaining between them. The CDR3 sequence is 17 residues long. The full variable domain, completed using reference TRBV7-9 and TRBJ2-6, is DTGVSQNPRHKITKRGQNVTFRCDPISEHNRLYWYRQTLGQGPEFLTYFQNEAQLEKSRLLSDRFSAERPKGSFSTLEIQRTEQGDSAMYLCASSLAYRYPGANVLTFGAGSRLTVL.

V is TRBV18 and J is TRBJ1-2; 9 bases are shared with TRBD1. The germline CDR1 and CDR2 sequences are KGHSH and LQKENI. CDR3 length: 19 residues. The junction had 14 bases not matched to a gene; V was cut back by 1 base and J by 2 bases. This chain's CDR3 is CASSPLYGTGGEGNYGYTF. CDR3 DNA sequence: TGTGCCAGCTCACCACTCTATGGTACAGGGGGCGAAGGAAACTATGGCTACACCTTC.

This clone was seen a handful of times. The rearrangement links TRBV28 to TRBJ2-5, with D perhaps TRBD1 (6 bases). V lost 6 bases and J lost 5, with 10 bases in between. The germline V gene has CDR1 MDHEN and CDR2 SYDVKM. The CDR3 length is 12 residues. The DNA of the CDR3 is TGTGCCAGCAGACTTACAGGGGAGACCCAGTACTTC. As protein: CASRLTGETQYF.

This clone occurred a few times. The V call is TRBV7-2, the J call TRBJ2-1; D remains ambiguous. This CDR3 is 12 amino acids long. The V end lost 5 bases, the J end lost 7 bases, and 9 bases lay between the germline ends. Germline lookup yields CDR1 SGHTA and CDR2 FQGNSA. In nucleotides, the CDR3 is TGTGCCAGCAGCCTACTTTTGAATGAGCAGTTCTTC. It specifies CASSLLLNEQFF.

This clone was observed a handful of times. The chain uses TRBV11-1 and TRBJ2-1; D perhaps matches TRBD1 (7 bases). The V gene lost 9 bases and the J gene lost 6 bases, with 15 bases spanning the gap. CDR1 SGHAT and CDR2 FQDESV come from the germline V gene (reference sequence). The CDR3 is made up of 13 amino acids. The CDR3 loop is CASTGTAGNEQFF. The CDR3, as DNA: TGTGCCAGTACTGGGACAGCGGGCAATGAGCAGTTCTTC.

In DNA, the CDR3 is TGTGCCACCAGCAAAGCAACCGATACGCAGTATTTT. Its translation is CATSKATDTQYF. The chain joins TRBV15 to TRBJ2-3; D gene ambiguous. The CDR3 contains 12 residues. V was cut by 4 bases and J by 6 bases, with 8 bases left in between. Germline assignment: CDR1 LNHNV and CDR2 YYDKDF (reference sequence).

The chain recombines TRBV19 with TRBJ2-4, with D uncertain. Deletions cut 3 bases from V and 13 bases from J, with 13 bases between. Germline V gene sequence: CDR1 LNHDA, CDR2 SQIVND (reference sequence). This CDR3 spans 12 amino acids. For the CDR3, the DNA is TGTGCCAGTAGTATTAATTCTGGGCCCCAGTACTTC. It yields the protein CASSINSGPQYF. Full variable domain (outside the CDR3, taken from reference TRBV19 and TRBJ2-4): DGGITQSPKYLFRKEGQNVTLSCEQNLNHDAMYWYRQDPGQGLRLIYYSQIVNDFQKGDIAEGYSVSREKKESFPLTVTSAQKNPTAFYLCASSINSGPQYFGAGTRLSVL.

A note on this clone: Other nucleotide sequences in the sample specify the same CDR3. The chain has TRBV4-1 and TRBJ1-2; D is possibly TRBD1 (6 bases). Trimming stripped 3 bases from V and 1 base from J, with 9 bases between. Per germline, CDR1 MGHRA and CDR2 YSYEKL. The CDR3 spans 14 residues. CDR3 in DNA: TGCGCCAGCAGCCAGCTAGGGGGTAACTATGGCTACACCTTC. This translates into CASSQLGGNYGYTF.

This clone was picked up a small number of times. This sequence joins TRBV7-3 and TRBJ2-2, with D possibly matching TRBD2 (5 bases). Per the germline V gene, CDR1 is SGHTA and CDR2 is FQGTGA. Deletions cut 0 bases from V and 6 bases from J, with 8 bases between. This CDR3 has 14 amino acids. The CDR3 DNA sequence: TGTGCCAGCAGCTTAACGCCTAGCTCCGGGGAGCTGTTTTTT. This sequence encodes CASSLTPSSGELFF.

This clone was picked up a small number of times. This chain connects TRBV6-5 to TRBJ1-4; D might be TRBD1 (5 bases). The CDR3 is 13 amino acids. Trimming removed 6 bases at V and 8 bases at J, with 13 bases between. CDR1 is MNHEY and CDR2 is SVGAGI in the germline V gene. The CDR3 protein is CASRPLRQEKLFF. The CDR3 bases are TGTGCCAGCAGACCCCTTAGACAGGAAAAACTGTTTTTT.